What follows are 9 T cell receptor beta chains derived from one specimen sequenced in a study of cytomegalovirus exposure and HLA in healthy donors. Produced via immunoSEQ multiplex PCR; TCRdb's table is partial and in-frame only. The data contain about 83,000 clones, around 96% of them seen just once; the ten biggest clones take up about 1.3%. Sequencing was performed on PBMCs. Receptors were obtained from a woman younger than 35 in good health and CMV-seronegative.

The DNA for the CDR3 is TGTGCCAGCAGGGAAACTAGTTCCTGGTTCTACGAGCAGTACTTC. Amino acid sequence: CASRETSSWFYEQYF. The chain couples TRBV6-1 to TRBJ2-7; possible D gene TRBD2, 5 bases. Germline V gene data show CDR1 as MNHNS and CDR2 as SASEGT. The V and J ends lost 6 bases and 3 bases respectively, with 18 bases between them. This CDR3 spans 15 amino acids.

Regarding this clone: The identical CDR3 is also encoded by other nucleotide sequences in the sample. The chain employs TRBV6-5 and TRBJ2-3, with D tentatively TRBD2 (6 bases). This CDR3 is built from 15 residues. Looked up from germline, CDR1 is MNHEY and CDR2 is SVGAGI. Trimming removed 0 bases from V and 0 bases from J, with 7 bases in between. Here the CDR3 reads CASSYSRGSTDTQYF. In DNA form, the CDR3 reads TGTGCCAGCAGTTACTCCCGGGGGAGCACAGATACGCAGTATTTT.

The chain is built from TRBV5-6 and TRBJ2-5; possibly TRBD1 for D (6 bases). CDR3 length equals 13 residues. Germline CDR1 reads SGHDT; CDR2 reads YYEEEE. V was pared by 5 bases and J by 1 base, with 9 bases between. Written as DNA, the CDR3 is TGTGCCAGCAGGGACAGTCTCCAAGAGACCCAGTACTTC. Protein sequence: CASRDSLQETQYF. Drawing the rest from reference TRBV5-6 and TRBJ2-5, the complete variable domain is DAGVTQSPTHLIKTRGQQVTLRCSPKSGHDTVSWYQQALGQGPQFIFQYYEEEERQRGNFPDRFSGHQFPNYSSELNVNALLLGDSALYLCASRDSLQETQYFGPGTRLLVL.

This chain joins TRBV14 and TRBJ1-1, with 7 positions matching TRBD1. The CDR3 extends over 14 amino acids. Germline V lookup: CDR1 SGHDN, CDR2 FVKESK. The junction had 3 bases not matched to a gene; V was cut back by 4 bases and J by 1 base. CDR3: CASSLRQGNTEAFF. CDR3 nucleotide sequence: TGTGCCAGCAGCCTTAGACAGGGGAACACTGAAGCTTTCTTT.

This clone was observed a few times. The chain joins TRBV14 to TRBJ1-1; 7 positions agree with TRBD1. This CDR3 region has 16 residues. The germline V gene encodes CDR1 SGHDN and CDR2 FVKESK. With 1 base clipped from V and 3 bases from J, the junction kept 8 bases outside the gene matches. The chain's CDR3 is CASSQGYRGEDTEAFF. The DNA for the CDR3 is TGTGCCAGCAGCCAAGGGTACAGGGGAGAGGACACTGAAGCTTTCTTT.

The chain carries TRBV7-2 and TRBJ1-4; unclear D gene. CDR1 is SGHTA, CDR2 FQGNSA, per germline. This CDR3 is 15 amino acids long. Trimming removed 2 bases at V and 12 bases at J, with 19 bases between. CDR3 DNA: TGTGCCAGCAGCTTAAGGCAGACGACAAGTACCGAACTGTTTTTT. This codes for CASSLRQTTSTELFF.

V gene TRBV6-1 combines with J gene TRBJ2-7, with 7 bases lining up with TRBD1. Trimming took 3 bases from V and 3 from J; bases not matched to a gene: 8. This CDR3 contains 15 residues. Per germline, CDR1 MNHNS and CDR2 SASEGT. The CDR3 DNA reads TGTGCCAGCAGTGATGCTACGGCAGGGGGCTACGAGCAGTACTTC. Translated, it gives CASSDATAGGYEQYF.

This rearrangement joins TRBV7-2 to TRBJ2-7; 10 bases line up with TRBD2. This CDR3 is 15 amino acids long. Germline values: CDR1 SGHTA, CDR2 FQGNSA. V trimming: 7 bases; J trimming: 7 bases; junction bases outside the gene matches: 13. CDR3 protein: CASIEIAGGEREQYF. The CDR3 DNA is TGTGCCAGCATAGAAATAGCGGGAGGAGAAAGGGAGCAGTACTTC. Combining the CDR3 with reference TRBV7-2 and TRBJ2-7 gives the whole variable domain GAGVSQSPSNKVTEKGKDVELRCDPISGHTALYWYRQSLGQGLEFLIYFQGNSAPDKSGLPSDRFSAERTGGSVSTLTIQRTQQEDSAVYLCASIEIAGGEREQYFGPGTRLTVT.

The genes are TRBV18 and TRBJ2-3, with a possible D match to TRBD1 (7 bases). This CDR3 has 17 amino acids. The V gene lost 4 bases and the J gene lost 4 bases, with 21 bases spanning the gap. Per germline, CDR1 KGHSH and CDR2 LQKENI. The CDR3 DNA reads as TGTGCCAGCTCACAAAGCGGGCCGGGCCAGGGGGCAGATACGCAGTATTTT. Translating it yields CASSQSGPGQGADTQYF.